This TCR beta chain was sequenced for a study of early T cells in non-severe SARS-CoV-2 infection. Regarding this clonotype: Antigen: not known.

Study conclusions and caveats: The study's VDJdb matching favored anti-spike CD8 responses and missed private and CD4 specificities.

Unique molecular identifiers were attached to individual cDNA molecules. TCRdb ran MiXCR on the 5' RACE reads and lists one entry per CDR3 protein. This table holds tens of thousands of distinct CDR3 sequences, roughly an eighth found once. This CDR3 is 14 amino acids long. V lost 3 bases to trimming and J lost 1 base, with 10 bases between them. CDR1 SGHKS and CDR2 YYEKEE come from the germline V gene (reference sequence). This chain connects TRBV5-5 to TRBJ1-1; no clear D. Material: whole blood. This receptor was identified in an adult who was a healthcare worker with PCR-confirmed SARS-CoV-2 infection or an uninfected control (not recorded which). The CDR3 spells CASSYSAKNTEAFF. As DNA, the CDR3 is TGTGCCAGCAGCTACTCGGCGAAGAACACTGAAGCTTTCTTT.